Each of the 14 T cell receptor beta chains below was sequenced from the same sample in a study of OX40 agonist ivuxolimab in advanced cancers. Preparation of the library involved the immunoSEQ multiplex PCR assay. Not all clones reach the TCRdb copy of this immuneACCESS table, which keeps in-frame sequences only. Checked studies attribute under half of the gap to unresolved V genes and leave the rest unexplained. Within this sample are about 110,000 clones, with approximately 90% of them counted one time only. The ten biggest clones cover 0.5% to 0.8% of the sample. The input for sequencing was CD4+ or CD8+ T cells sorted from blood, taken in a trial of the OX40 agonist ivuxolimab. These receptors all stem from an adult with an advanced solid tumor such as melanoma, head and neck, liver or kidney cancer.

The chain joins TRBV30 to TRBJ2-7; tentative D call: TRBD1 (5 bases). The V gene's germline CDR1 is GTSNPN and CDR2 SVGIG (reference sequence). Trimming took off 2 bases at V and 0 bases at J, with 11 bases between the two ends. The CDR3 is 14 amino acids. CDR3 nucleotide sequence: TGTGCCTGGAGTTATGCAGGGAACTCCTACGAGCAGTACTTC. Its translation is CAWSYAGNSYEQYF.

The chain carries TRBV19 and TRBJ1-1; 7 positions agree with TRBD1. Germline CDR1 is LNHDA and CDR2 is SQIVND (reference sequence). Unmatched junction bases numbered 13, after V lost 3 bases and J lost 3 bases. The CDR3 sequence is 17 residues long. The CDR3 here is CASSMGDRVSGDTEAFF. The DNA of the CDR3 is TGTGCCAGTAGTATGGGAGACAGGGTATCAGGGGACACTGAAGCTTTCTTT. Variable domain in full (rest from reference TRBV19 and TRBJ1-1): DGGITQSPKYLFRKEGQNVTLSCEQNLNHDAMYWYRQDPGQGLRLIYYSQIVNDFQKGDIAEGYSVSREKKESFPLTVTSAQKNPTAFYLCASSMGDRVSGDTEAFFGQGTRLTVV.

The rearrangement joins TRBV7-3 to TRBJ2-2, with D tentatively TRBD1 or TRBD2 (5 bases each). This CDR3 has 14 residues. The V end was cut by 6 bases, the J end by 3 bases, with 11 bases between. In germline, CDR1 is SGHTA, CDR2 FQGTGA. DNA for the CDR3: TGTGCCAGCAGGTCGGGACGAGACACCGGGGAGCTGTTTTTT. This sequence encodes CASRSGRDTGELFF.

The V and J genes are TRBV18 and TRBJ1-4, with D tentatively TRBD1 (5 bases). Germline-derived CDR1 and CDR2 are KGHSH and LQKENI. The CDR3 sequence is 16 residues long. Trimming pared 2 bases from V and 0 bases from J, leaving 10 bases between. CDR3 sequence: CASSPATVATNEKLFF. The DNA for the CDR3 is TGTGCCAGCTCACCAGCGACAGTTGCAACTAATGAAAAACTGTTTTTT.

The rearrangement joins TRBV6-4 to TRBJ2-7; 10 bases line up with TRBD1. The V gene's germline CDR1 is MRHNA and CDR2 SNTAGT. The junction had 5 bases not matched to a gene; V was cut back by 7 bases and J by 2 bases. The length of the CDR3 is 14 residues. The CDR3 sequence: CASTRDRGPYEQYF. The CDR3 bases are TGTGCCAGCACCCGGGACAGGGGACCCTACGAGCAGTACTTC.

The chain employs TRBV19 and TRBJ1-6, with 7 bases fitting TRBD1. V lost 4 bases and J lost 5; bases outside the gene matches: 8. Looked up from germline, CDR1 is LNHDA and CDR2 is SQIVND (reference sequence). The CDR3 is 16 amino acids. CDR3 in DNA: TGTGCCAGTAGTACCAGGACAGGACTGAATAATTCACCCCTCCACTTT. Translating it yields CASSTRTGLNNSPLHF.

The chain joins TRBV6-6 to TRBJ1-3; unclear D gene. This CDR3 has 12 residues. Germline V gene data show CDR1 as MNHNY and CDR2 as SVGAGI (reference sequence). The V end was cut by 11 bases, the J end by 0 bases, with 8 bases between. The CDR3, as DNA: TGTGCCGCCTACGCCTCTGGAAACACCATATATTTT. Amino acids: CAAYASGNTIYF.

This clone was counted once. The identical CDR3 is also encoded by other nucleotide sequences in the sample. The rearrangement links TRBV11-3 to TRBJ1-1; no clear D gene. This CDR3 has 16 residues. The germline V and J ends were trimmed by 0 bases and 1 base, with 12 bases remaining between them. Germline CDR1 and CDR2: SGHNT and YENEEA. The DNA for the CDR3 is TGTGCCAGCAGCTTAGATCGAGGGAGGAGGAACACTGAAGCTTTCTTT. It encodes CASSLDRGRRNTEAFF.

The rearrangement links TRBV5-1 to TRBJ1-1; D call uncertain. The CDR3 loop spans 13 amino acids. CDR1 is SGHRS and CDR2 is YFSETQ in the germline V gene. V dropped 1 base and J dropped 1 base, with 5 bases sitting between them. The CDR3 sequence: CASSLPGNTEAFF. The CDR3, as DNA: TGCGCCAGCAGCTTGCCGGGGAACACTGAAGCTTTCTTT.

The rearrangement uses TRBV9 and TRBJ2-2, with D perhaps TRBD1 (5 bases). V lost 4 bases, J lost 1 base, and 14 bases lay in between. The germline V gene encodes CDR1 SGDLS and CDR2 YYNGEE. The CDR3 runs to 16 residues. The CDR3 region is CASSPDGRGNTGELFF. The CDR3 DNA follows: TGTGCCAGCAGCCCCGATGGTAGGGGGAACACCGGGGAGCTGTTTTTT.

This clone was detected once. The chain couples TRBV10-3 to TRBJ2-5; 12 nucleotides agree with TRBD2. Trimming cost V 9 bases and J 4 bases; bases outside gene matches: 6. This CDR3 comprises 14 residues. Germline V gene sequence: CDR1 ENHRY, CDR2 SYGVKD. CDR3 loop: CAISTSGGRETQYF. The CDR3, as DNA: TGTGCCATTTCGACTAGCGGGGGAAGAGAGACCCAGTACTTC.

The V call is TRBV12-5, the J call TRBJ2-1; TRBD1 matches 10 bases. Germline lookup yields CDR1 LGHNT and CDR2 FRNRAP. The CDR3 is made up of 16 amino acids. V dropped 6 bases and J dropped 4; count of bases not matched to a gene: 9. The CDR3 sequence is CASGPPGQGEYNEQFF. In DNA form, the CDR3 reads TGTGCTAGTGGCCCTCCTGGACAGGGGGAATACAATGAGCAGTTCTTC.

The rearrangement joins TRBV11-2 to TRBJ2-1, with TRBD2 matching 14 bases. V was clipped by 3 bases and J by 14 bases; unmatched bases: 15. The CDR3 runs to 17 residues. Germline V gene sequence: CDR1 SGHAT, CDR2 FQNNGV. The chain's CDR3 is CASSFMVSGLAGVEEFF. For the CDR3, the DNA is TGTGCCAGCAGCTTCATGGTGTCGGGACTAGCGGGAGTAGAGGAGTTCTTC.

The genes are TRBV6-5 and TRBJ2-7; D gene ambiguous. The CDR3 is 14 amino acids. CDR1 is MNHEY and CDR2 is SVGAGI in the germline V gene. V was trimmed by 0 bases and J by 4 bases, leaving 10 bases between them. The CDR3 region has the DNA TGTGCCAGCAGTTACTCGAAACAGTTTTACGAGCAGTACTTC. Amino acid sequence: CASSYSKQFYEQYF.